This paragraph reports one T cell receptor beta chain. Its antigen is still unknown. The sample originates from a study of OX40 agonist ivuxolimab in advanced cancers. On the study more broadly: Every 2 weeks, patients got intravenous ivuxolimab at one of six dose levels (0.01-10 mg/kg). Study-level points and caveats: In the 0.1 to 3.0 mg/kg range, CD4+ and CD8+ blood T cells had expanded clonally by week 6. Compared with others, partial responders at 0.1-3.0 mg/kg displayed clonal expansion among the lowest. No determination was made of the antigen specificity of the expanded peripheral T cells.

V trimming: 10 bases; J trimming: 2 bases; junction bases outside the gene matches: 13. The CDR3 is 15 residues long. Looked up from germline, CDR1 is MNHEY and CDR2 is SMNVEV (reference sequence). Only in-frame clones appear in the TCRdb table, and some are missing; sequencing was by immunoSEQ multiplex PCR. This table has approximately 91,000 clones, about 89% appearing once. This clonotype originated in an adult with an advanced solid tumor such as melanoma, head and neck, liver or kidney cancer. Sequencing used CD4+ or CD8+ T cells sorted from blood, obtained in a trial of the OX40 agonist ivuxolimab. The V gene is TRBV27, the J gene TRBJ2-5; 7 bases map to TRBD1. CDR3 residues: CATDRAHIRQETQYF. The CDR3 nucleotides are TGTGCCACCGACAGGGCACACATACGACAAGAGACCCAGTACTTC.